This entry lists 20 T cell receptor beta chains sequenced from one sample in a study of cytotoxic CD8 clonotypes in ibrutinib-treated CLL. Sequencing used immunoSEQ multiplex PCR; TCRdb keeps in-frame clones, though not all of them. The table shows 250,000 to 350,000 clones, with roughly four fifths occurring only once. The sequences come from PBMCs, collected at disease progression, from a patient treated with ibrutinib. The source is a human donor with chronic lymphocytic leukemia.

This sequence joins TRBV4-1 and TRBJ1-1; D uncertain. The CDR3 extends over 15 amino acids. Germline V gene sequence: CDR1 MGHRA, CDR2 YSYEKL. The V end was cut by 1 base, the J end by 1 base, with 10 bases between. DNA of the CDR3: TGCGCCAGCAGCCAAGTCGGCAGGTGGAACACTGAAGCTTTCTTT. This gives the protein CASSQVGRWNTEAFF.

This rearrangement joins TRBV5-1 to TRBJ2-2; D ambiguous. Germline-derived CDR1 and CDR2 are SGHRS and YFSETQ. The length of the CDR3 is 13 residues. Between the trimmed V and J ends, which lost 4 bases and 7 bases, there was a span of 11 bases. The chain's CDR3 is CASSPESLGELFF. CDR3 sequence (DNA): TGCGCCAGCAGCCCCGAGTCGCTCGGGGAGCTGTTTTTT.

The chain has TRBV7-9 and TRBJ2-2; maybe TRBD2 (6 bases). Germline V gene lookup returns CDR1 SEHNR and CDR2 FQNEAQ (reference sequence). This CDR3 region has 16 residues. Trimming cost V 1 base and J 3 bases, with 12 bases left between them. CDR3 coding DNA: TGTGCCAGCAGCTTAGTTGCGGGGATCGACACCGGGGAGCTGTTTTTT. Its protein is CASSLVAGIDTGELFF.

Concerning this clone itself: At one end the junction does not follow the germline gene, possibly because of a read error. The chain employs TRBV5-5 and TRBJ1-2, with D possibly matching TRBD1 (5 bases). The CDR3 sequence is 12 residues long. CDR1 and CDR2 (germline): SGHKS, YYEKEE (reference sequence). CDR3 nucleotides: TGTGCCAGCAGTTTGGGACTCTCGGTCCTCGCCTTC. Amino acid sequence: CASSLGLSVLAF.

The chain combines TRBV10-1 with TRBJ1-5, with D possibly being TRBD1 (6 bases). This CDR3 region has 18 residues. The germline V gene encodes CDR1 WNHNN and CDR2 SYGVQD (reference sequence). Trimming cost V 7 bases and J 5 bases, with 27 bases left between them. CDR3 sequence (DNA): TGCGCCAGCAAGAGATTGCGCAGGGGTCGCCGAACCGATCAGCCCCAGCATTTT. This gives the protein CASKRLRRGRRTDQPQHF.

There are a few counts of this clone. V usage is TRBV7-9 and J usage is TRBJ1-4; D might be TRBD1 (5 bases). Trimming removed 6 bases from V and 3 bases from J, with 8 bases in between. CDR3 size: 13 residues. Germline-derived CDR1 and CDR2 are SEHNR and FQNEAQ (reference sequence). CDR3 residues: CASRKGANEKLFF. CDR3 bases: TGTGCCAGCAGGAAAGGGGCTAATGAAAAACTGTTTTTT.

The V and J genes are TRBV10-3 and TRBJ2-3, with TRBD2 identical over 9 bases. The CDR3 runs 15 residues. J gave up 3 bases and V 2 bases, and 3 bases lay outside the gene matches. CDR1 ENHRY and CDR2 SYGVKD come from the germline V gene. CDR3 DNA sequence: TGTGCCATCAGTGAGGCGGGGGGGTCAACAGATACGCAGTATTTT. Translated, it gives CAISEAGGSTDTQYF.

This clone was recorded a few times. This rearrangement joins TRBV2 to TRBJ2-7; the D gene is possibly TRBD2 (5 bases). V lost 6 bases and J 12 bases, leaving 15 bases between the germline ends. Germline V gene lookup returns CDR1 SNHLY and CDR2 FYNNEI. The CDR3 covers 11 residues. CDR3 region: CASSALSGGYF. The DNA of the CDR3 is TGTGCCAGCAGCGCACTAAGCGGCGGGTACTTC. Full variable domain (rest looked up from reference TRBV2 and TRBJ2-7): EPEVTQTPSHQVTQMGQEVILRCVPISNHLYFYWYRQILGQKVEFLVSFYNNEISEKSEIFDDQFSVERPDGSNFTLKIRSTKLEDSAMYFCASSALSGGYFGPGTRLTVT.

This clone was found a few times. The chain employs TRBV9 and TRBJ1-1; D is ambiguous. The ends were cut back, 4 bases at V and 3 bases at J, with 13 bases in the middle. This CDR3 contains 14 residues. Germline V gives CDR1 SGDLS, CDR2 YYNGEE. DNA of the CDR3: TGTGCCAGCAGCAGGTGGTCTGGGGACACTGAAGCTTTCTTT. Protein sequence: CASSRWSGDTEAFF.

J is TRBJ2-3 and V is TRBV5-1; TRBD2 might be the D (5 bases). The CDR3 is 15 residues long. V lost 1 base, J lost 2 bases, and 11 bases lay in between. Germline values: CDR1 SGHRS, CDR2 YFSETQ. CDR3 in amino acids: CASSLQRDNTDTQYF. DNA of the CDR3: TGCGCCAGCAGCTTGCAACGGGATAACACAGATACGCAGTATTTT.

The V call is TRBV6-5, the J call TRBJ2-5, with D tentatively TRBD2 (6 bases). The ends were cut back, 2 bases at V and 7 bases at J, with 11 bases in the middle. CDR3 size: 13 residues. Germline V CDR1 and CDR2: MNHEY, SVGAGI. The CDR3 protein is CASSYGRGSTQYF. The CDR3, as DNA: TGTGCCAGCAGTTACGGGCGGGGTTCGACCCAGTACTTC.

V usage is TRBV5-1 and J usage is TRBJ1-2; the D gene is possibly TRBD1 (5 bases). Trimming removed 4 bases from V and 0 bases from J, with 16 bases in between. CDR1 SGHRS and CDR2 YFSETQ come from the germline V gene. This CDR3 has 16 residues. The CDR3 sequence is CASSGRDSRTNYGYTF. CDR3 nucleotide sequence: TGCGCCAGCAGCGGACGAGACAGCCGGACTAACTATGGCTACACCTTC.

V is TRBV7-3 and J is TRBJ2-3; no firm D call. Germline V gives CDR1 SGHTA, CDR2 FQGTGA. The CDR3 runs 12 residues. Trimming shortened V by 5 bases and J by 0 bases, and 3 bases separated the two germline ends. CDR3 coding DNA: TGTGCCAGCAGCCTTAGCACAGATACGCAGTATTTT. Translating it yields CASSLSTDTQYF.

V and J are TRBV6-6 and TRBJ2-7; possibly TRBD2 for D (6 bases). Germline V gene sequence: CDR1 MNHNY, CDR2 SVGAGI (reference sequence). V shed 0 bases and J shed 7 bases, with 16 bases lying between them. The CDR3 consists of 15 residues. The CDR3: CASSYSGTRRGEQYF. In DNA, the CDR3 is TGTGCCAGCAGTTACTCCGGGACGCGGAGGGGTGAGCAGTACTTC.

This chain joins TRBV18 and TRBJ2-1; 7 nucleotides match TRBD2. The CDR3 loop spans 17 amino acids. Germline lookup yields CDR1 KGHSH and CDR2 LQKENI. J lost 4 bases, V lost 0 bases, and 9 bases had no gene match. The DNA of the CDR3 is TGTGCCAGCTCACCACCGGCACTAGCGAGTACTTACAATGAGCAGTTCTTC. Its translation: CASSPPALASTYNEQFF.

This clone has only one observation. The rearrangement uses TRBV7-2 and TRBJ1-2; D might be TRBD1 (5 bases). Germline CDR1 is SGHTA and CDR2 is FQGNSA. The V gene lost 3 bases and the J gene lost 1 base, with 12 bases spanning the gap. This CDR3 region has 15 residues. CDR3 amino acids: CASSFRDPNNYGYTF. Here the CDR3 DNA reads TGTGCCAGCAGCTTCCGGGACCCTAATAACTATGGCTACACCTTC.

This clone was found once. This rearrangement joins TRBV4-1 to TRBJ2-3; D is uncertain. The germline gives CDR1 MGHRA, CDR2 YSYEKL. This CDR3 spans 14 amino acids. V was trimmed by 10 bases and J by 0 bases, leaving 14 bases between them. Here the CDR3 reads CATSDTQSTDTQYF. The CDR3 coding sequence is TGCGCCACCTCCGACACCCAAAGCACAGATACGCAGTATTTT.

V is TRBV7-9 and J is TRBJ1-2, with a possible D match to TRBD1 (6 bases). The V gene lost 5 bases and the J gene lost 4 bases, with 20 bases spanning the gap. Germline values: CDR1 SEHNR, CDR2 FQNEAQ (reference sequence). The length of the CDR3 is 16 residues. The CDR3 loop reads CASSPWGGASLYGYTF. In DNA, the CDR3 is TGTGCCAGCAGCCCCTGGGGGGGGGCCTCCCTCTATGGCTACACCTTC.

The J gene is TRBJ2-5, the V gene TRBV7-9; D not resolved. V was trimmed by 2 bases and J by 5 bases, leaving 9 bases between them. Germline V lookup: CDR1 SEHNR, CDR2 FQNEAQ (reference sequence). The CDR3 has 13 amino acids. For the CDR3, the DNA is TGTGCCAGCAGCTTAAATGTGAAGGAGACCCAGTACTTC. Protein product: CASSLNVKETQYF. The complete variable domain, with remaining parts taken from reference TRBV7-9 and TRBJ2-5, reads DTGVSQNPRHKITKRGQNVTFRCDPISEHNRLYWYRQTLGQGPEFLTYFQNEAQLEKSRLLSDRFSAERPKGSFSTLEIQRTEQGDSAMYLCASSLNVKETQYFGPGTRLLVL.

CDR3 amino acids: CASSLAARVTDTQYF. In DNA form, the CDR3 reads TGTGCCAGCAGTCTTGCCGCCCGAGTCACAGATACGCAGTATTTT. The chain carries TRBV6-4 and TRBJ2-3, with D unclear. CDR1 MRHNA and CDR2 SNTAGT come from the germline V gene. Trimming pared 5 bases from V and 2 bases from J, leaving 14 bases between. The CDR3 contains 15 residues.